This is a list of T cell receptor beta chains from one sample in a study of vaccination effects on CD4 cells after COVID-19. Repertoires were generated with immunoSEQ multiplex PCR, while TCRdb's copy carries only in-frame clones and drops some. The sample records roughly 27,000 clones, 83% being singletons. Their antigens are not known. The sequenced sample was CD4+ T cells from PBMCs cultured with HCoV-NL63 spike peptides, obtained after COVID-19 vaccination. These receptors all stem from a human donor who received a COVID-19 vaccine. Some clones in this sample may be carry-over from other donors' samples. Each CDR3 is given with its conserved first and last residue. The D gene is left open where the match is weak. Some rows mark clone size as missing; the rest say once, few, many or name a class of expanded clone.

v_gene	abundance	d_gene	j_gene	CDR3nt	CDR3aa
TRBV3-1/TRBV3-2	-	-	TRBJ1-1	TGTGCCAGCAGCCAAGGGGTGGCCCTTTTGAACACTGAAGCTTTCTTT	CASSQGVALLNTEAFF
TRBV7-6	-	-	TRBJ2-2	TGTGCCAGCAGCCTAGAGGGAGGACTAAACACCGGGGAGCTGTTTTTT	CASSLEGGLNTGELFF
TRBV15	-	-	TRBJ1-2	TGTGCCACCAGCAGAGAACAGGGTCACTATGGCTACACCTTC	CATSREQGHYGYTF
TRBV14	-	-	TRBJ2-6	TGTGCCAGCAGCCAGACCTTAGGGACTGAGATCTCTGGGGCCAACGTCCTGACTTTC	CASSQTLGTEISGANVLTF
TRBV3-1/TRBV3-2	-	-	TRBJ2-1	TGTGCCAGCAGCCGAAACGGCGGGAATGAGCAGTTCTTC	CASSRNGGNEQFF
TRBV21-1	once	-	TRBJ1-3	TGTGCCAGCAGCAAGGGGACCGCCTGCTCTGGAAACACCATATATTTT	CASSKGTACSGNTIYF
TRBV7-9	once	-	TRBJ2-1	TGTGCCAGCAGCTTAGGTAACTCCTACAATGAGCAGTTCTTC	CASSLGNSYNEQFF
TRBV5-1	-	-	TRBJ1-2	TGCGCCAGCAGCCCGGGGGACTCCAACTATGGCTACACCTTC	CASSPGDSNYGYTF
TRBV28	-	-	TRBJ1-5	TGTGCCAGCACTGATAGCAATCAGCCCCAGCATTTT	CASTDSNQPQHF
TRBV6-5	once	TRBD2	TRBJ2-2	TGTGCCAGCAGTCTAGGACTAGCGCCGACCGGGGAGCTGTTTTTT	CASSLGLAPTGELFF
TRBV27	-	-	TRBJ1-1	TGTGCCAGCAGTTTCAGCGGAGGTGGTGAAGCTTTCTTT	CASSFSGGGEAFF
TRBV5-1	-	-	TRBJ2-3	TGCGCCAGCAGCAGCTCACCCACAGATACGCAGTATTTT	CASSSSPTDTQYF
TRBV11-2	-	-	TRBJ2-3	TGTGCCAGCAGCTTAGACCGGGGATTAACAGATACGCAGTATTTT	CASSLDRGLTDTQYF
TRBV11-2	once	TRBD1	TRBJ1-5	TGTGCCAGCTCGACAGGGGGGTTGTACAATCAGCCCCAGCATTTT	CASSTGGLYNQPQHF
TRBV6-1	-	-	TRBJ1-1	TGTGCCAGCAGTGATTCGTGGGGGAGCACTGAAGCTTTCTTT	CASSDSWGSTEAFF
TRBV7-9	few	-	TRBJ2-2	TGTGCCAGCAGCTTAGTGGCTTCTACCGGGGAGCTGTTTTTT	CASSLVASTGELFF
TRBV18	-	-	TRBJ2-6	TGTGCCAGCTCAAGCACGGGGCTCTCTGGGGCCAACGTCCTGACTTTC	CASSSTGLSGANVLTF